This TCR beta chain was recovered during a study of blood T cell repertoires in COVID-19. For the study at large: The origin of the acute and convalescent COVID-19 samples was the United States, Italy and Spain. T cells, B-cell-depleted T cells, or PBMCs supplied cDNA or gDNA.

In this sample, this clone turned up a few times. Methods used by the authors: Researchers report that nucleated cell counts were estimated from reference gene primer amplification. Profiling relied on immunoSEQ multiplex PCR, and the TCRdb table lists in-frame clones only, not all of them. For V, J and clone size, that table is used; D and trimming come from the DNA. The sample has 300,000 or so clones, around 89% seen once. CDR1 and CDR2 from the germline V gene are WNHNN and SYGVQD (reference sequence). Between the trimmed V and J ends, which lost 4 bases and 0 bases, there was a span of 6 bases. The CDR3 is 13 residues long.

The chain combines TRBV10-1 with TRBJ1-2; D is possibly TRBD1 (5 bases). This receptor was identified in a woman aged 40 to 50 with acute or convalescent COVID-19. The sample consisted of peripheral blood. The CDR3 is CASSAGANYGYTF. In DNA, the CDR3 is TGCGCCAGCAGTGCGGGGGCTAACTATGGCTACACCTTC.